The clone carrying this TCR beta chain was counted at least ten times. Its target is not known. These data are taken from a study of T-cell memory formation after mild COVID-19. Study context: Largely, TCR clusters stayed within a single donor.

Study findings and constraints: Some clones that responded were present in memory (sampled pre-infection), which suggests cross-reactive memory joined.

Deletions cut 3 bases from V and 5 bases from J, with 7 bases between. This CDR3 is built from 12 residues. Looked up from germline, CDR1 is SGDLS and CDR2 is YYNGEE. Constant-segment primers were used for 5'RACE, and the resulting TCR alpha and TCR beta cDNA libraries carried sample barcodes and UMIs. TCRdb re-derived calls from the 5' RACE reads in MiXCR, one entry per CDR3 protein. The sample lists about 350,000 distinct CDR3 sequences; under 15% were seen once. The TCR comes from a man aged 18 to 30 who had mild COVID-19 (a few samples of this study predate the infection). Cell type and time point are not known. The V and J genes are TRBV9 and TRBJ2-3, with D uncertain. Sequencing used PBMCs or a T cell subset sorted from them (not recorded which). The CDR3, as DNA: TGTGCCAGCAGCGCCGGGCAAGATACGCAGTATTTT. This sequence encodes CASSAGQDTQYF.